Listed below are T cell receptor beta chains from one sample, sequenced in a study of blood T cell repertoires in COVID-19. Sequencing used immunoSEQ multiplex PCR; TCRdb keeps in-frame clones, though not all of them. The table has approximately 240,000 clones, 75% to 85% seen once. Sequencing used peripheral blood. The receptors here all came from a human donor in a cohort sampled during active COVID-19. CDR3s include the opening cysteine and the closing phenylalanine or tryptophan. The D gene is left open where the match is weak. Only some rows state a clone size, as once, few, many or a class for expanded clones.

V: TRBV10-3; J: TRBJ2-4; size: .; D: TRBD2; CDR3: CAISETGTSKNIQYF; DNA: TGTGCCATCAGTGAGACCGGGACTAGCAAAAACATTCAGTACTTC
V: TRBV4-2; J: TRBJ1-2; size: few; D: .; CDR3: CASSQDGQGTYGYTF; DNA: TGTGCCAGCAGCCAAGATGGGCAGGGAACCTATGGCTACACCTTC
V: TRBV19; J: TRBJ1-1; size: .; D: .; CDR3: CASSMTGKTEAFF; DNA: TGTGCCAGTAGCATGACAGGTAAAACTGAAGCTTTCTTT
V: TRBV6-1; J: TRBJ1-5; size: few; D: TRBD1; CDR3: CASSEPQGLGNQPQHF; DNA: TGTGCCAGCAGTGAACCACAGGGGTTGGGCAATCAGCCCCAGCATTTT
V: TRBV6-6; J: TRBJ2-1; size: few; D: TRBD2; CDR3: CASSQLAGAMGVQFF; DNA: TGTGCCAGCAGTCAACTAGCGGGGGCGATGGGCGTGCAGTTCTTC
V: TRBV11-3; J: TRBJ2-3; size: once; D: .; CDR3: CASSLDREGQGIPPSTDTQYF; DNA: TGTGCCAGCAGCTTAGATCGGGAGGGACAGGGAATACCCCCTAGCACAGATACGCAGTATTTT
V: TRBV3-1/TRBV3-2; J: TRBJ2-5; size: .; D: TRBD2; CDR3: CASSQGWTSGPGGQETQYF; DNA: TGTGCCAGCAGCCAAGGTTGGACTAGCGGGCCAGGAGGGCAAGAGACCCAGTACTTC
V: TRBV19; J: TRBJ2-5; size: .; D: .; CDR3: CASSIDRAGEETQYF; DNA: TGTGCCAGTAGTATAGATCGGGCAGGGGAAGAGACCCAGTACTTC
V: TRBV6-4; J: TRBJ1-2; size: .; D: .; CDR3: CASSDQPGNYGYTF; DNA: TGTGCCAGCAGTGACCAACCGGGGAACTATGGCTACACCTTC
V: TRBV7-9; J: TRBJ2-3; size: .; D: .; CDR3: CATVVVSGTQYF; DNA: TGTGCCACCGTGGTCGTCTCCGGTACGCAGTATTTT
V: TRBV13; J: TRBJ2-7; size: .; D: TRBD1; CDR3: CASRGLTYEQYF; DNA: TGTGCCTCCAGGGGGTTGACCTACGAGCAGTACTTC
V: TRBV2; J: TRBJ1-2; size: few; D: .; CDR3: CASSPEGGTTYYGYTF; DNA: TGTGCCAGCAGCCCCGAGGGGGGGACCACCTACTATGGCTACACCTTC
V: TRBV2; J: TRBJ2-1; size: .; D: TRBD1; CDR3: CASRRTGDPSSYNEQFF; DNA: TGTGCCAGCCGCAGGACAGGGGACCCGAGCTCCTACAATGAGCAGTTCTTC
V: TRBV2; J: TRBJ1-2; size: once; D: TRBD1; CDR3: CASSENMGGDRVYGYTF; DNA: TGTGCCAGCAGTGAAAATATGGGGGGGGACAGGGTATATGGCTACACCTTC
V: TRBV2; J: TRBJ2-1; size: .; D: .; CDR3: CASSIRSSSYNEQFF; DNA: TGTGCCAGCAGTATTAGAAGTTCATCCTACAATGAGCAGTTCTTC
V: TRBV5-6; J: TRBJ2-2; size: .; D: TRBD1; CDR3: CASSLNRDSGNTGELFF; DNA: TGTGCCAGCAGCTTAAACCGGGACAGTGGGAACACCGGGGAGCTGTTTTTT
V: TRBV18; J: TRBJ2-2; size: .; D: .; CDR3: CASSSRTVDGELFF; DNA: TGTGCCAGCTCATCTAGGACAGTTGACGGGGAGCTGTTTTTT
V: TRBV5-1; J: TRBJ2-5; size: .; D: .; CDR3: CASSLDPGGQETQYF; DNA: TGCGCCAGCAGCTTGGATCCCGGGGGCCAAGAGACCCAGTACTTC
V: TRBV27; J: TRBJ1-5; size: .; D: .; CDR3: CASSPDVGGANQPQHF; DNA: TGTGCCAGCAGTCCAGACGTCGGGGGAGCCAATCAGCCCCAGCATTTT
V: TRBV19; J: TRBJ1-5; size: .; D: .; CDR3: CASTLPGHQPQHF; DNA: TGTGCCAGTACCCTTCCAGGCCATCAGCCCCAGCATTTT
V: TRBV24-1; J: TRBJ2-1; size: .; D: .; CDR3: CATSDSGGATRYNEQFF; DNA: TGTGCCACCAGTGACTCGGGCGGGGCCACACGATACAATGAGCAGTTCTTC
V: TRBV2; J: TRBJ1-1; size: .; D: TRBD1; CDR3: CASNPTGEESEAFF; DNA: TGTGCCAGCAACCCGACAGGGGAGGAGAGTGAAGCTTTCTTT
V: TRBV2; J: TRBJ2-7; size: .; D: TRBD2; CDR3: CASSATSGLRRTSYEQYF; DNA: TGTGCCAGCAGCGCGACTAGCGGACTTCGGCGTACCTCCTACGAGCAGTACTTC
V: TRBV19; J: TRBJ2-7; size: .; D: .; CDR3: CASSTLMRGNEQYF; DNA: TGTGCCAGTAGTACCCTTATGAGGGGGAACGAGCAGTACTTC
V: TRBV7-2; J: TRBJ1-3; size: .; D: .; CDR3: CASRALVSASGNTIYF; DNA: TGTGCCAGCAGGGCTCTTGTTTCCGCCTCTGGAAACACCATATATTTT
V: TRBV7-9; J: TRBJ1-1; size: .; D: .; CDR3: CASTLGPTEAFF; DNA: TGTGCCAGCACACTAGGCCCCACTGAAGCTTTCTTT
V: TRBV3-1/TRBV3-2; J: TRBJ2-2; size: .; D: TRBD1; CDR3: CASSQEDRGLNTGELFF; DNA: TGTGCCAGCAGCCAAGAGGACAGGGGCTTGAACACCGGGGAGCTGTTTTTT
V: TRBV5-5; J: TRBJ1-1; size: .; D: .; CDR3: CASSFTQRNTEAFF; DNA: TGTGCCAGCAGCTTTACCCAGCGGAACACTGAAGCTTTCTTT
V: TRBV28; J: TRBJ2-1; size: .; D: TRBD1; CDR3: CASRGQGKGSSYNEQFF; DNA: TGTGCCAGCAGGGGACAGGGAAAGGGAAGCTCCTACAATGAGCAGTTCTTC
V: TRBV29-1; J: TRBJ2-2; size: once; D: .; CDR3: CSGQGNTGELFF; DNA: TGCAGCGGCCAGGGTAACACCGGGGAGCTGTTTTTT
V: TRBV11-2; J: TRBJ1-6; size: .; D: .; CDR3: CASSLTQPGSYNSPLHF; DNA: TGTGCCAGCAGCTTAACTCAGCCAGGCTCCTATAATTCACCCCTCCACTTT
V: TRBV10-1; J: TRBJ1-1; size: .; D: TRBD1; CDR3: CASRGTDNTEAFF; DNA: TGCGCCAGCAGAGGGACAGACAACACTGAAGCTTTCTTT
V: TRBV5-1; J: TRBJ2-7; size: .; D: TRBD2; CDR3: CASSLEGTRAYEQYF; DNA: TGCGCCAGCAGCTTGGAGGGGACTAGGGCCTACGAGCAGTACTTC
V: TRBV28; J: TRBJ2-5; size: .; D: .; CDR3: CASSSLRKGLASPETQYF; DNA: TGTGCCAGCAGCTCTTTAAGGAAGGGGCTAGCGTCTCCCGAGACCCAGTACTTC
V: TRBV6-5; J: TRBJ1-3; size: .; D: .; CDR3: CVSGIDGNTIYF; DNA: TGTGTTTCAGGGATTGATGGAAACACCATATATTTT
V: TRBV18; J: TRBJ2-7; size: .; D: .; CDR3: CASRAGSYEQYF; DNA: TGTGCCAGCAGAGCCGGTAGCTACGAGCAGTACTTC
V: TRBV5-4; J: TRBJ1-1; size: .; D: .; CDR3: CASSVDSRGNTEAFF; DNA: TGTGCCAGCAGCGTCGACTCGCGGGGGAACACTGAAGCTTTCTTT
V: TRBV11-2; J: TRBJ1-5; size: once; D: TRBD1; CDR3: CASSADRGAQPQHF; DNA: TGTGCCAGCAGCGCGGACAGGGGAGCTCAGCCCCAGCATTTT
V: TRBV30; J: TRBJ1-3; size: .; D: TRBD1; CDR3: CACRQGAGNTIYF; DNA: TGTGCCTGCCGACAGGGTGCGGGAAACACCATATATTTT
V: TRBV12-5; J: TRBJ1-6; size: .; D: TRBD1; CDR3: CASGLTTGALYNSPLHF; DNA: TGTGCTAGTGGTTTGACGACAGGGGCCCTCTATAATTCACCCCTCCACTTT
V: TRBV3-1/TRBV3-2; J: TRBJ1-2; size: .; D: TRBD1; CDR3: CASSQDLRGLYGYTF; DNA: TGTGCCAGCAGCCAAGACTTGAGGGGGCTCTATGGCTACACCTTC
V: TRBV29-1; J: TRBJ2-1; size: .; D: TRBD2; CDR3: CSVAGTSGNEQFF; DNA: TGCAGCGTCGCCGGGACTAGCGGCAATGAGCAGTTCTTC
V: TRBV6-5; J: TRBJ1-2; size: .; D: TRBD1; CDR3: CASHGGQGGYGYTF; DNA: TGTGCCAGCCACGGGGGACAGGGGGGCTATGGCTACACCTTC
V: TRBV11-3; J: TRBJ2-5; size: once; D: TRBD1; CDR3: CASSLDTGGWETQYF; DNA: TGTGCCAGCAGCTTAGATACAGGGGGTTGGGAGACCCAGTACTTC
V: TRBV10-2; J: TRBJ1-3; size: .; D: TRBD1; CDR3: CASSESGQGATGNTIYF; DNA: TGCGCCAGCAGTGAGTCCGGACAGGGGGCTACTGGAAACACCATATATTTT
V: TRBV9; J: TRBJ2-7; size: .; D: .; CDR3: CASSDYRDPYEQYF; DNA: TGTGCCAGCAGCGACTACAGGGACCCCTACGAGCAGTACTTC
V: TRBV5-1; J: TRBJ1-1; size: .; D: .; CDR3: CASSLGSRARRNTEAFF; DNA: TGCGCCAGCAGCTTGGGCTCCAGAGCGCGGAGGAACACTGAAGCTTTCTTT
V: TRBV7-2; J: TRBJ2-2; size: .; D: .; CDR3: CASSLWGYNTGELFF; DNA: TGTGCCAGCAGCTTATGGGGCTATAACACCGGGGAGCTGTTTTTT